Below, 27 T cell receptor beta chains from the same sample are listed, as sequenced in a study of shared clonotypes between healthy human individuals. Produced via immunoSEQ multiplex PCR; TCRdb's table is partial and in-frame only. The sample lists millions of clones, just under 95% occurring once. CD8 cells classed as naive were CD45RO-negative and positively selected for CCR7, excluding terminally differentiated effector memory CD45RA+ cells. What was sequenced was naive CD8+ T cells sorted from blood. Receptors originate from a man younger than 35 in good health.

J is TRBJ1-2 and V is TRBV10-3, with D perhaps matching TRBD1 (6 bases). This CDR3 is 14 amino acids long. V lost 0 bases and J lost 7, with 12 bases in between. The germline gives CDR1 ENHRY, CDR2 SYGVKD. In DNA, the CDR3 is TGTGCCATCAGTGAGTCCGTGGGGGGCGTTGGCTACACCTTC. Translated, it gives CAISESVGGVGYTF.

The chain combines TRBV9 with TRBJ2-5; 8 nucleotides align to TRBD2. This CDR3 comprises 16 residues. The junction had 4 bases not matched to a gene; V was cut back by 0 bases and J by 0 bases. The V gene's germline CDR1 is SGDLS and CDR2 YYNGEE. The CDR3, as DNA: TGTGCCAGCAGCGTAGCGGGGGGGGAGTACCAAGAGACCCAGTACTTC. It is translated as CASSVAGGEYQETQYF.

This clone appeared a single time. The rearrangement joins TRBV4-1 to TRBJ2-7, with D perhaps matching TRBD1 (6 bases). Trimming shortened V by 2 bases and J by 0 bases, and 11 bases separated the two germline ends. In germline, CDR1 is MGHRA, CDR2 YSYEKL. CDR3 length: 15 residues. CDR3 nucleotide sequence: TGCGCCAGCAGCCAAAAGACAGGAAGCTCCTACGAGCAGTACTTC. Protein: CASSQKTGSSYEQYF.

This clone was detected once. The chain uses TRBV2 and TRBJ2-3; the D is unclear. The CDR3 consists of 14 residues. Germline V gene data show CDR1 as SNHLY and CDR2 as FYNNEI. V was trimmed by 6 bases and J by 1 base, leaving 11 bases between them. Here the CDR3 DNA reads TGTGCCAGCAGGGACCCCCCGGGCACAGATACGCAGTATTTT. This sequence encodes CASRDPPGTDTQYF.

About this clone: Other DNA sequences in this sample translate to the same CDR3. The rearrangement uses TRBV11-3 and TRBJ2-7; unclear D gene. V was shortened by 2 bases and J by 1 base, with 6 bases between the two germline ends. This CDR3 has 13 amino acids. Per the germline V gene, CDR1 is SGHNT and CDR2 is YENEEA. The CDR3 DNA follows: TGTGCCAGCAGCTTACGAGGATCCTACGAGCAGTACTTC. Amino acids: CASSLRGSYEQYF.

The CDR3 is CAISESIGQGATDTQYF. CDR3 nucleotides: TGTGCCATCAGTGAGTCTATTGGACAGGGGGCGACAGATACGCAGTATTTT. This chain uses TRBV10-3 with TRBJ2-3; 11 nucleotides line up with TRBD1. With 0 bases clipped from V and 3 bases from J, the junction kept 5 bases outside the gene matches. Germline-derived CDR1 and CDR2 are ENHRY and SYGVKD. This CDR3 spans 17 amino acids.

The chain recombines TRBV7-6 with TRBJ1-1, with 10 bases identical to TRBD1. V lost 5 bases, J lost 6 bases, and 3 bases stayed unmatched. The CDR3 has 13 amino acids. CDR1 and CDR2 (germline): SGHVS, FNYEAQ. The CDR3 sequence is CASSTGTGAEAFF. The DNA of the CDR3 is TGTGCCAGCAGCACGGGGACAGGGGCTGAAGCTTTCTTT. The complete variable domain, with remaining parts taken from reference TRBV7-6 and TRBJ1-1, reads GAGVSQSPRYKVTKRGQDVALRCDPISGHVSLYWYRQALGQGPEFLTYFNYEAQQDKSGLPNDRFSAERPEGSISTLTIQRTEQRDSAMYRCASSTGTGAEAFFGQGTRLTVV.

This rearrangement joins TRBV4-1 to TRBJ2-1; possibly TRBD1 for D (5 bases). V lost 1 base and J 5 bases, leaving 9 bases between the germline ends. The CDR3 runs to 14 residues. The germline V gene has CDR1 MGHRA and CDR2 YSYEKL. CDR3 residues: CASSQVQANNEQFF. DNA of the CDR3: TGCGCCAGCAGCCAAGTACAGGCTAACAATGAGCAGTTCTTC.

The chain recombines TRBV12-2 with TRBJ1-6. TRBV12-2 is assigned pseudogene status. The CDR3 extends over 17 amino acids. CDR3: CASRHVGGGRRNSPLHF. In DNA form, the CDR3 reads TGTGCAAGTCGCCACGTAGGTGGAGGAAGAAGGAATTCACCCCTCCACTTT.

The J gene is TRBJ2-7, the V gene TRBV27; D remains ambiguous. The germline V gene encodes CDR1 MNHEY and CDR2 SMNVEV (reference sequence). Trimming stripped 2 bases from V and 6 bases from J, with 17 bases between. This CDR3 region has 15 residues. The CDR3 DNA follows: TGTGCCAGCAGTTTAATTCCCTCCCAGTGGTCCGAGCAGTACTTC. Protein: CASSLIPSQWSEQYF.

This rearrangement joins TRBV7-2 to TRBJ1-6; D gene uncertain. V was pared by 3 bases and J by 8 bases, with 8 bases between. CDR1 SGHTA and CDR2 FQGNSA come from the germline V gene. The CDR3 totals 13 residues. In nucleotides, the CDR3 is TGTGCCAGCAGCTTGCCGGACTATTCACCCCTCCACTTT. It translates to CASSLPDYSPLHF.

The chain joins TRBV21-1 to TRBJ2-6; no DNA check was done on the table's D call, TRBD1. TRBV21-1 is a listed pseudogene. The CDR3 contains 16 residues. Here the CDR3 reads CASGLTGVSGANVLTF. The CDR3 coding sequence is TGTGCCAGCGGTCTCACAGGGGTGAGTGGGGCCAACGTCCTGACTTTC.

In DNA, the CDR3 is TGTGCCAGCAGCTTATGGGAATCTGGGGCCAACGTCCTGACTTTC. This sequence encodes CASSLWESGANVLTF. The V call is TRBV5-6, the J call TRBJ2-6; D is unresolved. The CDR3 has 15 amino acids. Germline V gene lookup returns CDR1 SGHDT and CDR2 YYEEEE. The V end was cut by 2 bases, the J end by 1 base, with 7 bases between.

The V call is TRBV7-9, the J call TRBJ2-5, with D perhaps matching TRBD2 (7 bases). The V gene lost 4 bases and the J gene lost 4 bases, with 22 bases spanning the gap. Per the germline V gene, CDR1 is SEHNR and CDR2 is FQNEAQ (reference sequence). This CDR3 has 17 amino acids. This chain's CDR3 is CASSSLGGAEETETQYF. The CDR3 bases are TGTGCCAGCAGCTCCTTGGGGGGGGCAGAGGAGACAGAGACCCAGTACTTC.

This chain uses TRBV5-1 with TRBJ2-1, with D maybe TRBD1 (5 bases). The CDR3 is 13 residues long. The germline V gene encodes CDR1 SGHRS and CDR2 YFSETQ. V was clipped by 4 bases and J by 6 bases, with 11 bases between them. The CDR3 DNA is TGCGCCAGCAGCCGGACATTGCTCAATGAGCAGTTCTTC. This gives the protein CASSRTLLNEQFF.

This clone was seen a single time. The chain combines TRBV7-9 with TRBJ2-1; D is uncertain. The CDR3 loop spans 15 amino acids. The V end lost 5 bases, the J end lost 0 bases, and 11 bases lay between the germline ends. The V gene's germline CDR1 is SEHNR and CDR2 FQNEAQ (reference sequence). The CDR3 reads CASSHTLHSYNEQFF. For the CDR3, the DNA is TGTGCCAGCAGCCACACCCTCCACTCCTACAATGAGCAGTTCTTC.

Comments on this clone: Other DNA sequences within the sample encode an identical CDR3. The chain has TRBV27 and TRBJ2-7; weak D call: TRBD2 (5 bases). The germline V gene encodes CDR1 MNHEY and CDR2 SMNVEV (reference sequence). The CDR3 length is 13 residues. V shed 3 bases and J shed 1 base, with 7 bases lying between them. The CDR3 DNA follows: TGTGCCAGCAGTTTCGTAGCGTCCTACGAGCAGTACTTC. Protein product: CASSFVASYEQYF.

The chain recombines TRBV6-5 with TRBJ1-1; 8 positions match TRBD1. The germline V gene has CDR1 MNHEY and CDR2 SVGAGI. J was trimmed by 4 bases and V by 8 bases; bases with no gene match: 6. The CDR3 runs 13 residues. CDR3 loop: CASRLTGVTEAFF. The CDR3, as DNA: TGTGCCAGCCGTTTGACAGGGGTCACTGAAGCTTTCTTT.

The rearrangement joins TRBV4-1 to TRBJ2-1; 10 bases map to TRBD2. Germline-derived CDR1 and CDR2 are MGHRA and YSYEKL. The ends lost 0 bases at V and 9 bases at J; junction bases unmatched: 5. This CDR3 spans 15 amino acids. CDR3 DNA sequence: TGCGCCAGCAGCCAAGATCGAGCGGGGGGGCGTGAGCAGTTCTTC. Translated, it gives CASSQDRAGGREQFF.

This clone showed up just once. J is TRBJ2-7 and V is TRBV7-9; D gene unclear. The germline CDR1 and CDR2 sequences are SEHNR and FQNEAQ (reference sequence). CDR3 length: 11 residues. The V end lost 8 bases, the J end lost 2 bases, and 7 bases lay between the germline ends. For the CDR3, the DNA is TGTGCCAGCGGCGGAGCCTACGAGCAGTACTTC. It translates to CASGGAYEQYF.

The J gene is TRBJ2-7, the V gene TRBV9; TRBD1 matches 8 bases. With 4 bases clipped from V and 0 bases from J, the junction kept 6 bases outside the gene matches. The CDR3 consists of 15 residues. The germline CDR1 and CDR2 sequences are SGDLS and YYNGEE. This CDR3 is CASSYSGGASYEQYF. For the CDR3, the DNA is TGTGCCAGCAGCTATTCAGGGGGCGCCTCCTACGAGCAGTACTTC.

A single count supports this clone. Within the sample, other DNA sequences also encode this same CDR3. The J gene is TRBJ2-1, the V gene TRBV7-3; TRBD2 aligns across 11 bases. The germline V gene encodes CDR1 SGHTA and CDR2 FQGTGA. The J segment lost 4 bases and the V segment lost 5 bases, leaving 4 bases of the junction unmatched. The CDR3 has 15 residues. CDR3 sequence (DNA): TGTGCCAGCAGCCCACTAGCGGGGGCATACAATGAGCAGTTCTTC. This encodes CASSPLAGAYNEQFF.

CDR3 sequence: CASSLESGLAGAPYNEQFF. CDR3 coding DNA: TGTGCCAGCAGCTTAGAGTCTGGACTAGCGGGAGCTCCTTACAATGAGCAGTTCTTC. The V and J genes are TRBV7-8 and TRBJ2-1; 13 bases align to TRBD2. Per germline, CDR1 SGHVS and CDR2 FQNEAQ. The junction had 10 bases not matched to a gene; V was cut back by 1 base and J by 4 bases. The CDR3 contains 19 residues.

The chain recombines TRBV5-8 with TRBJ1-2; D not certain. Germline assignment: CDR1 SGHTS and CDR2 YDEGEE. Between the trimmed V and J ends, which lost 0 bases and 3 bases, there was a span of 15 bases. This CDR3 region has 16 residues. The CDR3 spells CASSLAGWGRDYGYTF. The CDR3 DNA reads TGTGCCAGCAGCTTGGCTGGGTGGGGAAGAGACTATGGCTACACCTTC.

Regarding this clone: This sample also contains other DNA sequences that code for the same CDR3. The chain couples TRBV7-9 to TRBJ2-1; 7 bases fit TRBD2. The V segment lost 1 base and the J segment 7 bases; nucleotides outside the gene matches: 1. This CDR3 has 13 amino acids. Germline V gene data show CDR1 as SEHNR and CDR2 as FQNEAQ (reference sequence). The DNA for the CDR3 is TGTGCCAGCAGCTTAGTCGGGGGGAATGAGCAGTTCTTC. This encodes CASSLVGGNEQFF.

This clone was recorded once. Other DNA sequences of this sample code for an identical CDR3. The chain carries TRBV5-4 and TRBJ2-7; 12 bases map to TRBD2. CDR1 and CDR2 from the germline V gene are SGHNT and YYREEE (reference sequence). The CDR3 length is 15 residues. J was trimmed by 5 bases and V by 0 bases; bases with no gene match: 3. CDR3 sequence reads: CASSLGLAGVNEQYF. DNA for the CDR3: TGTGCCAGCAGCTTGGGACTAGCGGGAGTAAACGAGCAGTACTTC. Complete variable domain (other parts from reference TRBV5-4 and TRBJ2-7): ETGVTQSPTHLIKTRGQQVTLRCSSQSGHNTVSWYQQALGQGPQFIFQYYREEENGRGNFPPRFSGLQFPNYSSELNVNALELDDSALYLCASSLGLAGVNEQYFGPGTRLTVT.

This clone has a handful of counts. The V gene is TRBV30, the J gene TRBJ1-4, with D unclear. Per germline, CDR1 GTSNPN and CDR2 SVGIG (reference sequence). Deletions cut 0 bases from V and 7 bases from J, with 15 bases between. The CDR3 totals 15 residues. Here the CDR3 reads CAWSVGGEGFEKLFF. CDR3 sequence (DNA): TGTGCCTGGAGTGTCGGTGGGGAGGGTTTTGAAAAACTGTTTTTT.